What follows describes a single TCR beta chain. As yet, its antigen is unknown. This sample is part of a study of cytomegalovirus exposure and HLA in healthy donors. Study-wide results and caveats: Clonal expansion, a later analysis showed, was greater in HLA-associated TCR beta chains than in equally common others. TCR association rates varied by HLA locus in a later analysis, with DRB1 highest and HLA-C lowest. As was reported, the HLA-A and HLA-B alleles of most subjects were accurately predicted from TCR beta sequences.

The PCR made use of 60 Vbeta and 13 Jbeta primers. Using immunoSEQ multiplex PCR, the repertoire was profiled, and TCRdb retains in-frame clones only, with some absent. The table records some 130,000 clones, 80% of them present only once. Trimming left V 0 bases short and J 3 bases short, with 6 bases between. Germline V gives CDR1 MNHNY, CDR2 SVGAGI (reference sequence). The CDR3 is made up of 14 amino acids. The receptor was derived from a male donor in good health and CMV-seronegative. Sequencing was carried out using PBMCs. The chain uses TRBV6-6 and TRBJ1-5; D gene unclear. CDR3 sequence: CASSYSRINQPQHF. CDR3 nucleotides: TGTGCCAGCAGTTACTCGAGGATCAATCAGCCCCAGCATTTT.